The 11 T cell receptor beta chains below all came from one sample that was sequenced in a study of blood T cell repertoires in COVID-19. Data came from immunoSEQ multiplex PCR; TCRdb stores just in-frame clones and leaves some out. The profile shows about 56,000 clones, roughly 90% of them singletons. The material sequenced was peripheral blood. The receptor source for this set is a human donor in a cohort sampled during active COVID-19.

V and J are TRBV6-5 and TRBJ1-6; unclear D gene. The V gene's germline CDR1 is MNHEY and CDR2 SVGAGI. The CDR3 length is 12 residues. V lost 8 bases and J 6 bases, leaving 8 bases between the germline ends. CDR3 amino acids: CASLKSNSPLHF. The CDR3 DNA reads as TGTGCCAGCCTTAAGAGTAATTCACCCCTCCACTTT.

This chain links TRBV5-1 with TRBJ1-2; D uncertain. Germline CDR1 and CDR2: SGHRS and YFSETQ. Trimming removed 1 base from V and 2 bases from J, with 6 bases in between. The CDR3 extends over 13 amino acids. The CDR3: CASSLTVNYGYTF. CDR3 sequence (DNA): TGCGCCAGCAGCTTGACAGTAAACTATGGCTACACCTTC.

This chain links TRBV27 with TRBJ1-4, with a weak D call TRBD1 (6 bases). V was trimmed by 6 bases and J by 8 bases, leaving 16 bases between them. CDR3 length: 14 residues. Germline lookup yields CDR1 MNHEY and CDR2 SMNVEV (reference sequence). For the CDR3, the DNA is TGTGCCAGCAGCGGAACAGGGCTGGGGGAAAAACTGTTTTTT. Its protein is CASSGTGLGEKLFF. Full variable domain (outside the CDR3, taken from reference TRBV27 and TRBJ1-4): EAQVTQNPRYLITVTGKKLTVTCSQNMNHEYMSWYRQDPGLGLRQIYYSMNVEVTDKGDVPEGYKVSRKEKRNFPLILESPSPNQTSLYFCASSGTGLGEKLFFGSGTQLSVL.

The genes are TRBV5-1 and TRBJ2-1; 8 bases align to TRBD1. There are 14 residues in the CDR3. The germline V gene has CDR1 SGHRS and CDR2 YFSETQ. Trimming at V came to 7 bases and at J to 4 bases, leaving 7 bases not matched to a gene. DNA of the CDR3: TGCGCCAGCGGCGGACAGGGACATTACAATGAGCAGTTCTTC. Protein sequence: CASGGQGHYNEQFF.

This clone was recorded a few times. This chain links TRBV12-3 or TRBV12-4 with TRBJ1-5; D remains unclear. V was cut by 6 bases and J by 0 bases, with 3 bases left in between. The CDR3 contains 12 residues. The CDR3 sequence is CASSYSNQPQHF. The DNA of the CDR3 is TGTGCCAGCAGCTATAGCAATCAGCCCCAGCATTTT.

This clone occurred a few times. This chain connects TRBV6-2 or TRBV6-3 to TRBJ1-5; no clear D gene. Trimming cost V 2 bases and J 1 base, with 18 bases left between them. The CDR3 totals 18 residues. Germline loops: CDR1 MNHEY, CDR2 SVGEGT. The CDR3 DNA reads TGTGCCAGCAGTTACCAAGGAGGGCTGGTCGGCAGCAATCAGCCCCAGCATTTT. Its translation: CASSYQGGLVGSNQPQHF.

The chain uses TRBV30 and TRBJ2-4; TRBD2 matches 8 bases. The CDR3 is 15 amino acids. Trimming cost V 5 bases and J 9 bases; bases outside gene matches: 15. Germline values: CDR1 GTSNPN, CDR2 SVGIG (reference sequence). Written as DNA, the CDR3 is TGTGCCTGGTCAGCCCCGGGACTAGAGAGGGGCATTCAGTACTTC. Translation: CAWSAPGLERGIQYF. Full variable domain (outside the CDR3, taken from reference TRBV30 and TRBJ2-4): SQTIHQWPATLVQPVGSPLSLECTVEGTSNPNLYWYRQAAGRGLQLLFYSVGIGQISSEVPQNLSASRPQDRQFILSSKKLLLSDSGFYLCAWSAPGLERGIQYFGAGTRLSVL.

V is TRBV20-1 and J is TRBJ1-6; 7 bases are a match to TRBD1. The germline CDR1 and CDR2 sequences are DFQATT and SNEGSKA (reference sequence). The CDR3 is 13 amino acids. V lost 3 bases, J lost 13 bases, and 9 bases stayed unmatched. As DNA, the CDR3 is TGCAGTGCTAGTGGGGACAGTCCGGTCCCCCTCCACTTT. It encodes CSASGDSPVPLHF.

V usage is TRBV7-3 and J usage is TRBJ2-1; 9 bases match TRBD1. The germline gives CDR1 SGHTA, CDR2 FQGTGA. The CDR3 has 15 amino acids. The V and J ends lost 3 bases and 3 bases, in that order; junction bases with no gene match: 3. CDR3 in amino acids: CASSFTGGGYNEQFF. The CDR3 DNA follows: TGTGCCAGCAGCTTCACAGGGGGCGGCTACAATGAGCAGTTCTTC.

The chain has TRBV4-3 and TRBJ2-1; 11 positions agree with TRBD2. In germline, CDR1 is LGHNA, CDR2 YSLEER. The junction had 7 bases not matched to a gene; V was cut back by 0 bases and J by 6 bases. The CDR3 extends over 17 amino acids. The CDR3 nucleotides read TGCGCCAGCAGCCAAGATACCCTAGCGGGGGGCCCCAATGAGCAGTTCTTC. Amino acids: CASSQDTLAGGPNEQFF.

This chain joins TRBV18 and TRBJ2-5, with D unresolved. CDR3 size: 14 residues. Germline V CDR1 and CDR2: KGHSH, LQKENI. V gave up 0 bases and J gave up 1 base, with 6 bases separating them. Here the CDR3 reads CASSPPFIQETQYF. The CDR3 coding sequence is TGTGCCAGCTCACCACCCTTTATCCAAGAGACCCAGTACTTC.